The next 23 T cell receptor beta chains were all read from a single sample in a study of cytomegalovirus exposure and HLA in healthy donors. Primers: 60 Vbeta forward and 13 Jbeta reverse. TCRdb's table, derived via immunoSEQ multiplex PCR, lists solely in-frame clones and lacks some. The sample holds about 120,000 clones, 70% to 75% seen once. The sample consisted of PBMCs. These TCRs come from a woman between 18 and 30 years old in good health and CMV-seronegative.

The chain recombines TRBV11-2 with TRBJ1-4; possibly TRBD1 for D (5 bases). The CDR3 extends over 14 amino acids. Trimming pared 2 bases from V and 10 bases from J, leaving 14 bases between. Looked up from germline, CDR1 is SGHAT and CDR2 is FQNNGV. CDR3 sequence (DNA): TGTGCCAGCAGCTTAAACCCTACGGGGGTAAAACTGTTTTTT. Translating gives CASSLNPTGVKLFF.

The chain is built from TRBV2 and TRBJ2-5; 8 nucleotides align to TRBD1. Germline CDR1 is SNHLY and CDR2 is FYNNEI. V was clipped by 1 base and J by 4 bases; unmatched bases: 5. The CDR3 loop spans 15 amino acids. The DNA for the CDR3 is TGTGCCAGCAGTGAAGAGGGACAGGTGATAGAGACCCAGTACTTC. It translates to CASSEEGQVIETQYF.

This clone was seen a handful of times. This rearrangement joins TRBV27 to TRBJ2-3; TRBD2 matches at 12 bases. The CDR3 has 16 amino acids. The germline gives CDR1 MNHEY, CDR2 SMNVEV (reference sequence). J gave up 4 bases and V 4 bases, and 6 bases lay outside the gene matches. The CDR3 DNA reads TGTGCCAGCAGTTCCCTAGCGGGGGGGAGGGCAGATACGCAGTATTTT. Amino acids: CASSSLAGGRADTQYF.

The chain is built from TRBV28 and TRBJ1-5, with D possibly TRBD1 on 5 matching bases. Germline V lookup: CDR1 MDHEN, CDR2 SYDVKM. The CDR3 loop spans 13 amino acids. The V gene lost 2 bases and the J gene lost 5 bases, with 7 bases spanning the gap. CDR3: CASSLIRDQPQHF. CDR3 bases: TGTGCCAGCAGTTTAATCAGGGATCAGCCCCAGCATTTT. Full variable domain (rest looked up from reference TRBV28 and TRBJ1-5): DVKVTQSSRYLVKRTGEKVFLECVQDMDHENMFWYRQDPGLGLRLIYFSYDVKMKEKGDIPEGYSVSREKKERFSLILESASTNQTSMYLCASSLIRDQPQHFGDGTRLSIL.

The J gene is TRBJ1-6, the V gene TRBV6-5; 10 bases align to TRBD1. Trimming at V came to 2 bases and at J to 10 bases, leaving 5 bases not matched to a gene. The CDR3 has 15 residues. Germline V gene lookup returns CDR1 MNHEY and CDR2 SVGAGI. The CDR3 bases are TGTGCCAGCAGTTACGAAGGGACAGGGGTGTCACCCCTCCACTTT. Translation gives CASSYEGTGVSPLHF.

The chain employs TRBV5-4 and TRBJ1-5; maybe TRBD1 (5 bases). Germline loops: CDR1 SGHNT, CDR2 YYREEE (reference sequence). Trimming shortened V by 3 bases and J by 1 base, and 17 bases separated the two germline ends. The CDR3 spans 17 residues. The CDR3 here is CASSSYVGGTSNQPQHF. In DNA, the CDR3 is TGTGCCAGCAGCTCCTACGTGGGGGGGACGAGCAATCAGCCCCAGCATTTT.

The chain joins TRBV4-1 to TRBJ1-6; TRBD1 aligns across 8 bases. The CDR3 has 16 amino acids. In germline, CDR1 is MGHRA, CDR2 YSYEKL. The V and J ends lost 2 bases and 5 bases, in that order; junction bases with no gene match: 5. CDR3: CASSQTGQGNNSPLHF. CDR3 DNA sequence: TGCGCCAGCAGCCAAACTGGACAGGGTAATAATTCACCCCTCCACTTT.

With regard to this clone: This same CDR3 is encoded by further DNA sequences in the sample. The V and J genes are TRBV28 and TRBJ1-2; D is ambiguous. V lost 5 bases to trimming and J lost 2 bases, with 12 bases between them. The CDR3 runs to 14 residues. Germline CDR1 MDHEN, CDR2 SYDVKM. CDR3 sequence: CASSRQEANYGYTF. The CDR3 coding sequence is TGTGCCAGCAGTCGCCAAGAGGCGAACTATGGCTACACCTTC.

The J gene is TRBJ2-5, the V gene TRBV20-1; unclear D gene. CDR3 length: 10 amino acids. Germline V gives CDR1 DFQATT, CDR2 SNEGSKA (reference sequence). Trimming shortened V by 6 bases and J by 2 bases, and 4 bases separated the two germline ends. Here the CDR3 DNA reads TGCAGTGCCTTTCAAGAGACCCAGTACTTC. Translation: CSAFQETQYF.

V is TRBV6-5 and J is TRBJ2-2; no definite D call. The CDR3 sequence is 15 residues long. Germline assignment: CDR1 MNHEY and CDR2 SVGAGI. V lost 0 bases to trimming and J lost 3 bases, with 8 bases between them. The DNA of the CDR3 is TGTGCCAGCAGTTACTCCCGAAGCCACACCGGGGAGCTGTTTTTT. It specifies CASSYSRSHTGELFF.

The rearrangement links TRBV30 to TRBJ2-5, with D maybe TRBD2 (7 bases). V shed 3 bases and J shed 4 bases, with 15 bases lying between them. CDR3 length equals 14 residues. The germline V gene encodes CDR1 GTSNPN and CDR2 SVGIG (reference sequence). Written as DNA, the CDR3 is TGTGCCTGGAGGGCTACCGGGGGGCGAGAGACCCAGTACTTC. Encoded protein: CAWRATGGRETQYF.

This clone appeared a single time. The chain links TRBV6-1 to TRBJ2-3; 9 positions agree with TRBD2. Trimming cost V 4 bases and J 2 bases; bases outside gene matches: 7. The CDR3 runs to 16 residues. Germline CDR1 is MNHNS and CDR2 is SASEGT. In DNA, the CDR3 is TGTGCCAGCAGTGTCGGTACTAGCGGGTACACAGATACGCAGTATTTT. Translated, it gives CASSVGTSGYTDTQYF.

V and J are TRBV5-4 and TRBJ2-1, with 10 positions matching TRBD1. The CDR3 is made up of 18 amino acids. The germline V gene has CDR1 SGHNT and CDR2 YYREEE (reference sequence). V lost 7 bases to trimming and J lost 8 bases; unmatched junction nucleotides: 21. The CDR3 loop reads CASAIRAGTGEVIYEQFF. The CDR3, as DNA: TGTGCCAGCGCTATAAGGGCCGGGACAGGGGAGGTTATCTATGAGCAGTTCTTC.

The chain carries TRBV13 and TRBJ2-1; 9 bases match TRBD1. Germline V gives CDR1 PRHDT, CDR2 FYEKMQ (reference sequence). Trimming at V came to 5 bases and at J to 1 base, leaving 6 bases not matched to a gene. The CDR3 consists of 16 residues. CDR3 coding DNA: TGTGCCAGCAGCCGGGCACAGGGGGCTTCCTACAATGAGCAGTTCTTC. Its protein product is CASSRAQGASYNEQFF.

The chain joins TRBV28 to TRBJ1-1; the D is unclear. The V and J ends lost 5 bases and 8 bases respectively, with 9 bases between them. The CDR3 covers 11 residues. Looked up from germline, CDR1 is MDHEN and CDR2 is SYDVKM. CDR3: CASSKRSEAFF. Written as DNA, the CDR3 is TGTGCCAGCAGTAAGCGGAGCGAAGCTTTCTTT.

The chain carries TRBV29-1 and TRBJ1-1; the match to TRBD1 covers 11 bases. The germline gives CDR1 SQVTM, CDR2 ANQGSEA. The CDR3 is 16 amino acids. V lost 5 bases and J lost 5; bases outside the gene matches: 13. For the CDR3, the DNA is TGCAGCGTTTTCTTGGACAGGGGGCCCTCGGGGACTGAAGCTTTCTTT. This translates into CSVFLDRGPSGTEAFF.

This chain links TRBV6-5 with TRBJ1-2, with a weak D call TRBD1 (5 bases). Between the trimmed V and J ends, which lost 4 bases and 8 bases, there was a span of 17 bases. Germline values: CDR1 MNHEY, CDR2 SVGAGI. This CDR3 is 14 amino acids long. CDR3 protein: CASSSGRALEGYTF. CDR3 nucleotide sequence: TGTGCCAGCAGTTCCGGCAGGGCACTGGAAGGCTACACCTTC.

V usage is TRBV14 and J usage is TRBJ1-1; D ambiguous. The CDR3 totals 13 residues. Germline CDR1 is SGHDN and CDR2 is FVKESK. V shed 3 bases and J shed 1 base, with 6 bases lying between them. CDR3 sequence (DNA): TGTGCCAGCAGCCAGCAGTGGAACACTGAAGCTTTCTTT. This translates into CASSQQWNTEAFF.

This clone has more than one count but fewer than ten. The chain uses TRBV6-6 and TRBJ2-7; TRBD1 aligns across 7 bases. The CDR3 runs to 12 residues. Germline lookup yields CDR1 MNHNY and CDR2 SVGAGI (reference sequence). Losses at the gene ends were 5 bases for V and 5 bases for J; bases not matched to a gene: 3. CDR3 sequence: CASSIGTDEQYF. As DNA, the CDR3 is TGTGCCAGCAGTATTGGGACAGACGAGCAGTACTTC.

This clone was seen once. This sequence joins TRBV5-1 and TRBJ1-4; TRBD1 matches 7 bases. Germline lookup yields CDR1 SGHRS and CDR2 YFSETQ. There are 15 residues in the CDR3. V trimming: 2 bases; J trimming: 8 bases; junction bases outside the gene matches: 9. Written as DNA, the CDR3 is TGCGCCAGCAGCTTAGATGGGACAGTAGGGGAAAAACTGTTTTTT. Encoded protein: CASSLDGTVGEKLFF.

This chain joins TRBV10-1 and TRBJ2-2; 8 bases align to TRBD1. The CDR3 totals 16 residues. V dropped 0 bases and J dropped 1; count of bases not matched to a gene: 1. CDR1 and CDR2 (germline): WNHNN, SYGVQD (reference sequence). CDR3 amino acids: CASSESGTGNTGELFF. In nucleotides, the CDR3 is TGCGCCAGCAGTGAGTCTGGGACAGGGAACACCGGGGAGCTGTTTTTT.

This clone has just a few counts. The chain links TRBV7-9 to TRBJ1-1; D is ambiguous. CDR1 SEHNR and CDR2 FQNEAQ come from the germline V gene (reference sequence). With 3 bases removed from V and 3 bases from J, the gap between germline ends came to 5 bases. This CDR3 is built from 12 residues. CDR3 region: CASSFEYTEAFF. The CDR3 DNA sequence: TGTGCCAGCAGCTTCGAGTACACTGAAGCTTTCTTT.

Concerning this clone: This sample also contains other DNA sequences that code for the same CDR3. This chain joins TRBV6-6 and TRBJ1-1; 7 bases align to TRBD1. With V trimmed by 6 bases and J by 4 bases, 8 bases remained unmatched. CDR3 size: 14 residues. The germline V gene encodes CDR1 MNHNY and CDR2 SVGAGI (reference sequence). Here the CDR3 reads CASRPTGKGTEAFF. The CDR3 bases are TGTGCCAGCAGACCGACAGGGAAGGGCACTGAAGCTTTCTTT.